This T cell receptor (beta chain) appears in the sequencing data of a study of human T cells and chemical hapten exposure. Overall study: TCR yields per sample varied mostly from small pooled library volume differences.

This clonotype showed up many times. TCRdb called the RACE reads again in MiXCR, with one record for every CDR3 protein. This sample carries around 82,000 distinct CDR3 sequences, around 6.7% of them seen once, and the ten largest clones take 1.3%. Time point indicated: patch test 2, 6 weeks after DPC sensitization. Specified treatment: therapeutic diphenylcyclopropenone sensitization with weekly scalp DPC. CDR3 size: 13 residues. Germline CDR1 reads MNHEY; CDR2 reads SMNVEV (reference sequence). V gave up 3 bases and J gave up 4 bases, with 7 bases separating them. The clonotype comes from a woman younger than 45 with alopecia areata. Some clones in this sample may be carry-over from other donors' samples. The V gene is TRBV27, the J gene TRBJ1-3; D call uncertain. The specimen comprised whole blood, sampled in connection with sensitization to the hapten diphenylcyclopropenone (DPC). For the CDR3, the DNA is TGTGCCAGCAGTTTCCATCACGGAAACACCATATATTTT. Translated: CASSFHHGNTIYF.